The 8 T cell receptor beta chains presented below share a single source sample, sequenced in a study of human T cells and chemical hapten exposure. TCRdb ran MiXCR on the RACE reads and lists one entry per CDR3 protein. The sample lists some 110,000 distinct CDR3 sequences, under 40% occurring once. Time point specified: patch test 3, about 24 weeks after DPC sensitization. Documented treatment: therapeutic diphenylcyclopropenone sensitization with weekly scalp DPC. Sequencing was performed on whole blood, taken in connection with sensitization to the hapten diphenylcyclopropenone (DPC). These receptors were obtained from a man aged 40-49 years with alopecia areata. Some clones in this sample may be carry-over from other donors' samples.

The rearrangement joins TRBV6-6 to TRBJ2-4, with unresolved D. Trimming cost V 0 bases and J 6 bases, with 9 bases left between them. CDR3 length: 14 residues. Germline V lookup: CDR1 MNHNY, CDR2 SVGAGI (reference sequence). CDR3 protein: CASSYSELGNIQYF. The DNA for the CDR3 is TGTGCCAGCAGTTACTCAGAGCTCGGAAACATTCAGTACTTC.

This clonotype appeared a single time. The chain has TRBV21-1 and TRBJ2-7; the listed D gene, TRBD1, was not tested against the DNA. TRBV21-1 is tagged as a pseudogene. This CDR3 contains 14 residues. DNA for the CDR3: TGTGCCAGCAGCAAAGCGGGGGCAACAGGCGAGCAGTACGTC. Translated, it gives CASSKAGATGEQYV.

This clonotype was counted only a few times. V usage is TRBV7-9 and J usage is TRBJ1-5; no definite D call. The V end was cut by 1 base, the J end by 3 bases, with 7 bases between. Per the germline V gene, CDR1 is SEHNR and CDR2 is FQNEAQ (reference sequence). CDR3 size: 14 residues. For the CDR3, the DNA is TGTGCCAGCAGCTTAGTGGGCTACAATCAGCCCCAGCATTTT. Translating it yields CASSLVGYNQPQHF.

The V gene is TRBV6-2 or TRBV6-3, the J gene TRBJ2-1, with a tentative D call TRBD2 (6 bases). Between the trimmed V and J ends, which lost 4 bases and 9 bases, there was a span of 28 bases. The CDR3 has 18 amino acids. Germline lookup yields CDR1 MNHEY and CDR2 SVGEGT. The CDR3 is CASSFLSGEPLADGEQFF. DNA of the CDR3: TGTGCCAGCAGTTTCCTCTCAGGAGAACCACTAGCCGACGGTGAGCAGTTCTTC.

The V and J genes are TRBV9 and TRBJ2-3, with D perhaps TRBD1 (5 bases). Germline V gives CDR1 SGDLS, CDR2 YYNGEE. V gave up 4 bases and J gave up 6 bases, with 12 bases separating them. The CDR3 spans 13 residues. The DNA of the CDR3 is TGTGCCAGCAGCACGTCGACAGCGGATACGCAGTATTTT. It specifies CASSTSTADTQYF. Full variable domain (missing parts from reference TRBV9 and TRBJ2-3): DSGVTQTPKHLITATGQRVTLRCSPRSGDLSVYWYQQSLDQGLQFLIQYYNGEERAKGNILERFSAQQFPDLHSELNLSSLELGDSALYFCASSTSTADTQYFGPGTRLTVL.

This clonotype was seen a few times. J is TRBJ2-5 and V is TRBV5-1; 9 nucleotides agree with TRBD1. CDR3 length: 15 residues. V lost 0 bases to trimming and J lost 4 bases; unmatched junction nucleotides: 4. CDR1 and CDR2 from the germline V gene are SGHRS and YFSETQ. CDR3 residues: CASSLGQGGGETQYF. In DNA form, the CDR3 reads TGCGCCAGCAGCTTGGGACAGGGGGGTGGAGAGACCCAGTACTTC.

V and J are TRBV6-2 or TRBV6-3 and TRBJ1-5; D not certain. Trimming pared 7 bases from V and 3 bases from J, leaving 16 bases between. This CDR3 is 15 amino acids long. Germline V gene data show CDR1 as MNHEY and CDR2 as SVGEGT. CDR3 sequence (DNA): TGTGCCAGCACCTTTACAATATCAGTCAATCAGCCCCAGCATTTT. It specifies CASTFTISVNQPQHF.

V is TRBV5-1 and J is TRBJ2-3; D may be TRBD2 (6 bases). In germline, CDR1 is SGHRS, CDR2 YFSETQ. V was cut by 7 bases and J by 1 base, with 10 bases left in between. The CDR3 totals 13 residues. The CDR3 region has the DNA TGCGCCAGCCTGGGAGGCGGCACAGATACGCAGTATTTT. It codes for CASLGGGTDTQYF.